Here is one T cell receptor (beta chain) with its context. Its cognate antigen has yet to be identified. Base qualities are not provided; no much larger clone lies one nucleotide away. The data were obtained in a study of blood T cells in healthy people across ages (dated by TCRdb to the mid-2010s). About the full investigation: In model experiments, template switching captured roughly one uniquely barcoded TCR beta cDNA molecule for every two T cells. The study measured age-related changes in TCR beta repertoire diversity using deep sequencing normalized with unique cDNA molecular identifiers. The study analyzed two additional independent replicas of 1 million unique cDNA reads from the same blood draw for two donors, one aged 18 to 30 and one aged 80 or older. Four age groups were formed from the donors: young (average about 15 years), middle-aged (around 41), aged (roughly 56) and long-lived (approximately 80). Overall results and qualifications from the work: The long-lived group showed more naive CD4+ T cells, fewer expanded clones and increased TCR diversity than the aged group, suggesting age selection. The percentage of naive T cells measured by flow cytometry correlated strongly with observed TCR beta diversity. The CMV infection status of donors was not known, potentially confounding age-related changes in expanded clonotypes. As age increased, observed TCR beta diversity per million T cells dropped in a roughly linear way, and a significant reduction was already evident by age 40. Estimates of total diversity based on one million sequenced T cells were regarded as lower bounds and as underestimates. Bulk unsorted PBMC profiling prevented conclusive comparison of naive and antigen-experienced compartments.

Donors were 35 to 40 systemically healthy Caucasian individuals from Russia aged roughly 6 to 100 years. Approximately 9.3 milliliters of peripheral blood were collected from each donor into EDTA-treated Vacutainer tubes. Ficoll-Paque density-gradient centrifugation was used to isolate PBMCs, with at least 6.5 million per sample. Total RNA, at least 6 micrograms per sample, was extracted from PBMCs with Trizol reagent. For every donor, an aliquot of PBMCs went through flow cytometry to measure the percentages of naive CD45RAhigh/CD27high T cells. Between the V and J ends, shortened by 5 bases and 0 bases respectively, the junction contains 13 bases. The CDR3 has 15 amino acids, counting the end cysteine and phenylalanine. The CDR3 DNA has 45 bases and is translated from base 1. CDR1 and CDR2, per the germline V gene (reference sequence), are MNHEY and SMNVEV. Preparation of the library involved 5' RACE. Instrument used: Illumina HiSeq 2500. A second roughly 6 to 11 cycle PCR used a sample-barcoded 5' primer and a J-beta primer mix. A template-switch 5' adaptor carrying 12 random nucleotides introduced a unique molecular identifier onto each TCR beta cDNA molecule. At least 3 million CDR3-containing paired-end reads were obtained from each sample. First-strand cDNA synthesis was performed from all RNA using the Mint cDNA synthesis kit, with priming by a TRBC-specific oligonucleotide. Following uracil-DNA glycosylase treatment, all cDNA underwent a first 18-cycle PCR with the universal primers M1SS and BC2_uni_R. The authors' pipeline ran thus. For normalization, 1 million high-quality reads, each with a distinct molecular identifier, were randomly selected from each sample. Reads with shared molecular identifiers were discarded instead of being binned into consensus sequences. MiTCR, run with a Q25 quality threshold and the strictest error-elimination algorithm, handled CDR3 identification, clonotype clustering and error correction. A nonparametric unseen species model with Euler transformation was used to estimate lower-bound total TCR beta diversity. TCRdb trimmed public reads at Q25 via fastp, called clones via MiXCR and kept in-frame beta chains. Each entry is one CDR3 protein sequence, shown with its most common DNA and genes. The V and J calls were determined by TCRdb, not by the authors. The sample table records around 500,000 distinct CDR3 sequences; about 25% of these occur just once. The ten largest clonotypes hold approximately 3.6% of the sample.

This sample was also put to use in a study of T cells of mothers and their children. Reported in the second study: The donors were nine systemically healthy Caucasian individuals, made up of three mothers and their six children. cDNA synthesis consumed the entire amount of extracted RNA, loaded at about 1.6 ug RNA in each 15 ul reaction. Sample barcodes and 2-4 random nucleotides were added via the M1S primer in the second PCR. More than 8 million TCR beta CDR3 reads were obtained from each mother, and millions of reads were obtained from each child. Thymic selection similarly shapes TCR recombination output in related and unrelated pairs, with minor effect from inherited differences. Normalized repertoire overlap in related mother-child pairs was always slightly higher than in unrelated mother-child pairs, but the difference was never significant. No persistent microchimeric T cell clones were found, with a detection sensitivity of roughly 92 clones per million clonotypes. To look for features that set related mother-child pairs apart from unrelated individuals, the researchers ran deep NGS to compare the TCR beta repertoires of mothers and children. Mothers averaged about 40 +/- 4 years of age and children averaged about 12 +/- 4 years. Libraries were sequenced on Illumina HiSeq 2000 with 100+100 nt paired-end reads after adapter ligation with NEBNext reagents. To avoid cross-contamination, the mother libraries and the child libraries were prepared a month apart and sequenced in separate runs. Each donor had between about 450,000 and 2,100,000 distinct TCR beta clonotypes identified. Naive TCR beta clonotypes were estimated from low-frequency clonotypes matched to each donor's FACS-determined naive share, without sorting.

The sequenced sample was blood. This chain joins TRBV27 to TRBJ1-1, with no confidently assigned D gene. This clonotype was obtained from a boy aged 2 to 10 in good health. The CDR3 in this case is CASSPRTYLNTEAFF. The DNA sequence is as follows: TGTGCCAGCAGTCCCCGGACCTATTTGAACACTGAAGCTTTCTTT.